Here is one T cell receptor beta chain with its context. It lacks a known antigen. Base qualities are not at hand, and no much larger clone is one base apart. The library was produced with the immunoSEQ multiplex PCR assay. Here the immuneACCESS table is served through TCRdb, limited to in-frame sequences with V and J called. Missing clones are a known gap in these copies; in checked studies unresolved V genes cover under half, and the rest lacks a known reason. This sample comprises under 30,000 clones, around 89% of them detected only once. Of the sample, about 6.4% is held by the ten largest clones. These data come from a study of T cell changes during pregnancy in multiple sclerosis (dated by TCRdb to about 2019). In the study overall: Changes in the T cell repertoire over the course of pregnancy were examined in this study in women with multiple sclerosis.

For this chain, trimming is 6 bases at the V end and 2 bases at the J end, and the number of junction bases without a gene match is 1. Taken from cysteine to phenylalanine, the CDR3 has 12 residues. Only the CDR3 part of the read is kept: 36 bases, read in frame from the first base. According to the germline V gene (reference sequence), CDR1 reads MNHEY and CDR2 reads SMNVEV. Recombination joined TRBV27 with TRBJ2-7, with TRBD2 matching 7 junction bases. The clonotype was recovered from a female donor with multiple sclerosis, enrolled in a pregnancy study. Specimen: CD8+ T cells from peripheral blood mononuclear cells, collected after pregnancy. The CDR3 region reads CASRRGTYEQYF. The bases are TGTGCCAGCAGGCGGGGGACCTACGAGCAGTACTTC.